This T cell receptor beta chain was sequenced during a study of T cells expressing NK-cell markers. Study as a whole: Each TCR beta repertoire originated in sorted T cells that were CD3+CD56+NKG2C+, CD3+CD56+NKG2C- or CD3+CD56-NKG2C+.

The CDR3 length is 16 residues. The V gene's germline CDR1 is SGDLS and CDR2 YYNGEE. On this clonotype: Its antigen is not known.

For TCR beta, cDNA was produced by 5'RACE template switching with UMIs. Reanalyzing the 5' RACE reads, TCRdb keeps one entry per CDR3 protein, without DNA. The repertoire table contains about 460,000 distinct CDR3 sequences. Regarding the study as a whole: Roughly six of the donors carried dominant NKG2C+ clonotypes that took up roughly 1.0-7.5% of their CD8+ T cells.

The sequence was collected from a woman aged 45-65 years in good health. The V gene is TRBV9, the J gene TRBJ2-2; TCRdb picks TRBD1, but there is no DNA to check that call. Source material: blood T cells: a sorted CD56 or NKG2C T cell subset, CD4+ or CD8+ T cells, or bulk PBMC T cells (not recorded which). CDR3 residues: CASSWLPGQGYGELFF.